The present entry profiles one T cell receptor (beta chain) with its context. Its target is unknown. The naive CD8 fraction comprised CD45RO-negative cells positively selected for CCR7 and excluded terminally differentiated effector memory CD45RA+ cells. All the donors were Caucasian adults who lived in Nashville, Tennessee. Some clones are missing from TCRdb's copy, which holds only in-frame ones; the method was immunoSEQ multiplex PCR. This table holds hundreds of thousands of clones, over 90% found once. These data are taken from a study of shared clonotypes between healthy human individuals. Across the study: The cohort comprised a couple of women and a few men. Their ages spanned 18 to 49 years. A donor's plate count was three for CD4 naive and three for CD4 memory; CD8 naive had two and CD8 memory one.

General study findings and limits: Clonotype sharing among donors was thought likely to change with sequencing depth.

The CDR3 sequence is 15 residues long. Germline V gene lookup returns CDR1 PRHDT and CDR2 FYEKMQ (reference sequence). Trimming pared 5 bases from V and 8 bases from J, leaving 19 bases between. The TCR sequence derives from a man aged 30 to 45 in good health. Sequenced material: naive CD8+ T cells sorted from blood. The genes are TRBV13 and TRBJ2-1; D is tentatively TRBD1 or TRBD2 (5 bases each). CDR3 protein: CASSPVGAEGDEQFF. The CDR3 DNA is TGTGCCAGCAGCCCGGTCGGGGCCGAGGGCGATGAGCAGTTCTTC.